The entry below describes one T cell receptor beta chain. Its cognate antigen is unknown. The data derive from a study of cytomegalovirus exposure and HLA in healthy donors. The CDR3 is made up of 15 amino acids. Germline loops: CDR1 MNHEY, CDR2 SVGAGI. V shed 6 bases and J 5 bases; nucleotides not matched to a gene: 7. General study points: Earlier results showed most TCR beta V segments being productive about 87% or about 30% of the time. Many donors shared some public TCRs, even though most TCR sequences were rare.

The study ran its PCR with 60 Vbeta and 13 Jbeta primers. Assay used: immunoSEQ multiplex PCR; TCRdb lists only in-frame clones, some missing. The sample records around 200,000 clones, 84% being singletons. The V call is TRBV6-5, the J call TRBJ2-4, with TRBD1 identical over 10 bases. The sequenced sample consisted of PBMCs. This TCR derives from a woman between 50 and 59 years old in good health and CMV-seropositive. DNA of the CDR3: TGTGCCAGCAGCCGGACAGGGGGTCCTGAAAACATTCAGTACTTC. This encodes CASSRTGGPENIQYF.